This T cell receptor (beta chain) was retrieved from a study of cytomegalovirus exposure and HLA in healthy donors. The primer mix had 60 Vbeta and 13 Jbeta primers. Clones were read by immunoSEQ multiplex PCR, and TCRdb kept only the in-frame ones, dropping some. This listing includes around 74,000 clones. The sequencing input was PBMCs. The TCR originated in a man in his thirties or forties in good health and CMV-seronegative.

CDR3 residues: CASTTDRVNTEAFF. As DNA, the CDR3 is TGTGCCAGCACCACCGACAGGGTAAACACTGAAGCTTTCTTT. The rearrangement joins TRBV2 to TRBJ1-1, with 7 bases that match TRBD1. J was trimmed by 2 bases and V by 7 bases; bases with no gene match: 7. Germline V gene data show CDR1 as SNHLY and CDR2 as FYNNEI. The CDR3 covers 14 residues. The complete variable domain, with remaining parts taken from reference TRBV2 and TRBJ1-1, reads EPEVTQTPSHQVTQMGQEVILRCVPISNHLYFYWYRQILGQKVEFLVSFYNNEISEKSEIFDDQFSVERPDGSNFTLKIRSTKLEDSAMYFCASTTDRVNTEAFFGQGTRLTVV.